This TCR beta chain was sequenced for a study of T-cell reconstitution after alpha-beta-depleted transplantation in children. Molecular barcoding with unique molecular identifiers was used for the TCRbeta library. In TCRdb, the PCR reads were re-called with MiXCR into one record per CDR3 protein. The sample has some 840,000 distinct CDR3 sequences, roughly 15% seen once. The V gene's germline CDR1 is MGHRA and CDR2 YSYEKL. The CDR3 is 18 amino acids. V was trimmed by 4 bases and J by 0 bases, leaving 19 bases between them. Sequenced here: PBMCs, mostly from graft donor cells, sampled 360 days after TCRalphabeta/CD19-depleted stem cell transplant. The chain is built from TRBV4-1 and TRBJ2-1; tentative D call: TRBD1 (5 bases). The sequence derives from a male patient younger than 18 who had a stem cell transplant for acute lymphoblastic leukemia, so the T cells may come from the graft donor. This CDR3 is CASSLGLADSSSYNEQFF. The CDR3 DNA sequence: TGCGCCAGCAGCCTCGGGCTTGCCGACAGCAGCTCCTACAATGAGCAGTTCTTC.